The 5 T cell receptor beta chains given below trace back to one sample, sequenced in a study of T cell changes during pregnancy in multiple sclerosis. The assay was immunoSEQ multiplex PCR, and TCRdb's table has in-frame clones only and misses some. The table shows roughly 80,000 clones, with just over 90% occurring only once. Here the sequenced sample was peripheral blood, taken after pregnancy. All receptors derive from a female donor in good health, enrolled as a control in a pregnancy study.

The V gene is TRBV7-9, the J gene TRBJ2-7, with TRBD1 matching 7 bases. CDR1 and CDR2 (germline): SEHNR, FQNEAQ (reference sequence). V lost 7 bases to trimming and J lost 4 bases; unmatched junction nucleotides: 10. CDR3 size: 14 residues. CDR3 nucleotide sequence: TGTGCCAGCAATGGACAGGCAGGGAGTTACGAGCAGTACTTC. Its translation is CASNGQAGSYEQYF.

The V and J genes are TRBV12-5 and TRBJ1-2; 8 bases map to TRBD1. V trimming: 1 base; J trimming: 8 bases; junction bases outside the gene matches: 9. This CDR3 comprises 15 residues. Looked up from germline, CDR1 is LGHNT and CDR2 is FRNRAP. Here the CDR3 reads CASGLGTGLTMGYTF. For the CDR3, the DNA is TGTGCTAGTGGTTTGGGGACAGGGCTAACTATGGGCTACACCTTC.

The CDR3 nucleotides read TGTGCCAGCAGCTTAGTCCTTAACGGGGGGGCCAAAAACATTCAGTACTTC. Protein: CASSLVLNGGAKNIQYF. The chain carries TRBV7-8 and TRBJ2-4, with TRBD2 matching 7 bases. The J segment lost 1 base and the V segment lost 1 base, leaving 7 bases of the junction unmatched. The CDR3 covers 17 residues. The germline gives CDR1 SGHVS, CDR2 FQNEAQ. Complete variable domain (other parts from reference TRBV7-8 and TRBJ2-4): GAGVSQSPRYKVAKRGQDVALRCDPISGHVSLFWYQQALGQGPEFLTYFQNEAQLDKSGLPSDRFFAERPEGSVSTLKIQRTQQEDSAVYLCASSLVLNGGAKNIQYFGAGTRLSVL.

This clone was found once. DNA for the CDR3: TGTGCCAGCAGTCCTATCCCCCTACTGGCTAGCGGGGTCAATGAGCAGTTCTTC. It is translated as CASSPIPLLASGVNEQFF. The gene calls are TRBV27 and TRBJ2-1, with 9 bases matching TRBD2. V gave up 5 bases and J gave up 6 bases; unmatched junction bases: 17. The germline gives CDR1 MNHEY, CDR2 SMNVEV (reference sequence). The CDR3 extends over 18 amino acids.

The V call is TRBV7-2, the J call TRBJ2-1; TRBD2 matches at 9 bases. The germline gives CDR1 SGHTA, CDR2 FQGNSA. V lost 1 base, J lost 8 bases, and 6 bases stayed unmatched. CDR3 length equals 15 residues. This CDR3 is CASSLVGGLADEQFF. The CDR3 coding sequence is TGTGCCAGCAGCTTAGTGGGGGGACTAGCCGATGAGCAGTTCTTC.